A single sample is the source of the 25 T cell receptor beta chains below, sequenced in a study of T cell repertoires in cytomegalovirus infection. TCRdb called the reads again in MiXCR, with one record for every CDR3 protein. The sample yields 700,000 to 850,000 distinct CDR3 sequences, around a third seen once. The antigens these receptors bind are not known. Sequenced here: cultured CD8+ T cells from PBMCs, sampled from culture after CMV antigen stimulation. These receptors originate from a human donor in good health (CMV status not recorded). Some clones in this sample may be carry-over from other donors' samples.

The genes are TRBV6-8 and TRBJ1-1; no firm D call. Trimming pared 7 bases from V and 2 bases from J, leaving 14 bases between. CDR3 length: 14 amino acids. Germline loops: CDR1 MNHGY, CDR2 SAAAGT. The CDR3 DNA sequence: TGTGCCAGCAATATCCTCGGTCCCAACACTGAAGCTTTCTTT. Translated: CASNILGPNTEAFF.

In its sample, this clonotype was seen a few times. The chain joins TRBV7-9 to TRBJ1-6, with TRBD1 matching 7 bases. Trimming removed 3 bases from V and 5 bases from J; junction bases left unmatched: 10. This CDR3 region has 17 residues. CDR1 and CDR2 (germline): SEHNR, FQNEAQ (reference sequence). The CDR3 loop is CASSFPGQEGNNSPLHF. In DNA form, the CDR3 reads TGTGCCAGCAGCTTTCCCGGACAGGAGGGGAATAATTCACCCCTCCACTTT.

Ten or more counts support this clonotype. The rearrangement links TRBV7-9 to TRBJ1-1; a weak D match, TRBD1 (5 bases). CDR1 and CDR2 (germline): SEHNR, FQNEAQ (reference sequence). The CDR3 has 14 residues. The germline V and J ends were trimmed by 0 bases and 3 bases, with 8 bases remaining between them. DNA for the CDR3: TGTGCCAGCAGCTTAGCAGGGGCCTACACTGAAGCTTTCTTT. It yields the protein CASSLAGAYTEAFF.

The genes are TRBV4-2 and TRBJ1-1; unclear D gene. The V end lost 5 bases, the J end lost 4 bases, and 11 bases lay between the germline ends. Per germline, CDR1 LGHNA and CDR2 YNFKEQ. The CDR3 has 13 residues. For the CDR3, the DNA is TGTGCCAGCAGCACGGGCCGTGGCACTGAAGCTTTCTTT. Its translation: CASSTGRGTEAFF.

This clonotype was detected a few times. The chain links TRBV15 to TRBJ1-5; D is uncertain. Germline CDR1 reads LNHNV; CDR2 reads YYDKDF (reference sequence). The CDR3 totals 16 residues. Deletions cut 0 bases from V and 6 bases from J, with 15 bases between. The DNA of the CDR3 is TGTGCCACCAGCAGAGATCTTCCTCGGAGTCTTCAGCCCCAGCATTTT. Its protein product is CATSRDLPRSLQPQHF.

A few counts support this clonotype. The chain links TRBV7-6 to TRBJ2-7, with 7 bases that match TRBD1. In germline, CDR1 is SGHVS, CDR2 FNYEAQ. The CDR3 runs to 14 residues. The CDR3 reads CAGSRAAGGYEQYV. CDR3 coding DNA: TGTGCCGGCAGCCGCGCGGCAGGGGGATACGAGCAGTACGTC.

This clonotype was counted ten times or more. The rearrangement links TRBV7-6 to TRBJ1-1; 12 bases map to TRBD1. Germline V lookup: CDR1 SGHVS, CDR2 FNYEAQ. The CDR3 runs 19 residues. V lost 6 bases to trimming and J lost 0 bases; unmatched junction nucleotides: 14. In DNA, the CDR3 is TGTGCCAGCAGACCATCCTCCGGGACAGGGGGCCTCATGAACACTGAAGCTTTCTTT. Encoded protein: CASRPSSGTGGLMNTEAFF.

The chain combines TRBV4-3 with TRBJ2-1; 7 nucleotides agree with TRBD2. Germline V CDR1 and CDR2: LGHNA, YSLEER. The CDR3 length is 17 residues. Trimming cost V 0 bases and J 4 bases; bases outside gene matches: 9. For the CDR3, the DNA is TGCGCCAGCAGCCAAGATCCCCTAGCGGTGAAATACAATGAGCAGTTCTTC. It translates to CASSQDPLAVKYNEQFF.

This clonotype was seen a handful of times. This sequence joins TRBV12-3 or TRBV12-4 and TRBJ1-6; TRBD1 matches 8 bases. After removal of 6 bases from V and 5 bases from J, the junction contained 18 bases not matched to a gene. The CDR3 spans 19 residues. Here the CDR3 reads CASRFTGTGSSGDNSPLHF. CDR3 nucleotides: TGTGCCAGCAGATTTACCGGGACAGGTTCGTCAGGGGATAATTCACCCCTCCACTTT.

This clonotype was picked up a small number of times. The rearrangement links TRBV7-9 to TRBJ1-1; weak D call: TRBD1 (6 bases). CDR1 and CDR2 from the germline V gene are SEHNR and FQNEAQ (reference sequence). This CDR3 is 16 amino acids long. The V gene lost 5 bases and the J gene lost 5 bases, with 21 bases spanning the gap. CDR3 in amino acids: CASSPRAGVVGTEAFF. The DNA of the CDR3 is TGTGCCAGCAGCCCCCGGGCAGGGGTTGTCGGAACTGAAGCTTTCTTT.

The rearrangement uses TRBV11-2 and TRBJ1-2, with TRBD1 matching 7 bases. The germline gives CDR1 SGHAT, CDR2 FQNNGV. The CDR3 is made up of 15 amino acids. J gave up 6 bases and V 1 base, and 8 bases lay outside the gene matches. This chain's CDR3 is CASSLGRQGTNGYTF. The CDR3 nucleotides are TGTGCCAGCAGCTTAGGGAGACAGGGAACCAATGGCTACACCTTC.

The chain links TRBV4-1 to TRBJ1-5; 8 bases agree with TRBD1. The CDR3 runs 15 residues. V shed 3 bases, J shed 4 bases, and the junction held 5 bases outside the gene matches. Germline assignment: CDR1 MGHRA and CDR2 YSYEKL. The CDR3 region is CASSHGQGLNQPQHF. The CDR3 DNA is TGCGCCAGCAGCCATGGACAGGGACTTAATCAGCCCCAGCATTTT.

This chain connects TRBV29-1 to TRBJ1-1; D gene ambiguous. The V end was cut by 7 bases, the J end by 4 bases, with 10 bases between. The germline CDR1 and CDR2 sequences are SQVTM and ANQGSEA. The CDR3 loop spans 11 amino acids. The CDR3 loop is CSAPMGTEAFF. CDR3 DNA: TGCAGCGCCCCGATGGGCACTGAAGCTTTCTTT.

In this sample, this clonotype turned up a few times. The rearrangement links TRBV7-9 to TRBJ1-2, with 8 bases identical to TRBD1. The CDR3 is 13 residues long. CDR1 and CDR2 from the germline V gene are SEHNR and FQNEAQ (reference sequence). V lost 4 bases to trimming and J lost 6 bases; unmatched junction nucleotides: 4. CDR3 coding DNA: TGTGCCAGCAGCTCGGACAGGGAAGATGGCTACACCTTC. Translated, it gives CASSSDREDGYTF.

This clonotype was seen a few times. The chain combines TRBV4-1 with TRBJ2-3; 8 nucleotides align to TRBD1. With 2 bases clipped from V and 3 bases from J, the junction kept 7 bases outside the gene matches. The length of the CDR3 is 16 residues. The germline V gene has CDR1 MGHRA and CDR2 YSYEKL. In DNA form, the CDR3 reads TGCGCCAGCAGCCAACTTGACAGGGGACGTACAGATACGCAGTATTTT. Protein product: CASSQLDRGRTDTQYF.

This chain joins TRBV19 and TRBJ1-4; D is perhaps TRBD1 (6 bases). The CDR3 extends over 15 amino acids. The V end was cut by 0 bases, the J end by 2 bases, with 7 bases between. Germline CDR1 and CDR2: LNHDA and SQIVND (reference sequence). CDR3 protein: CASSIEGATNEKLFF. CDR3 DNA: TGTGCCAGTAGTATAGAGGGGGCGACTAATGAAAAACTGTTTTTT.

The chain links TRBV20-1 to TRBJ2-7; 10 nucleotides line up with TRBD1. Germline CDR1 and CDR2: DFQATT and SNEGSKA (reference sequence). Unmatched junction bases numbered 5, after V lost 3 bases and J lost 6 bases. The CDR3 totals 13 residues. The CDR3 coding sequence is TGCAGTGCTAGGGGGACAGGGGTCTTCGAGCAGTACTTC. The encoded protein is CSARGTGVFEQYF.

The V and J genes are TRBV18 and TRBJ1-6; possibly TRBD1 for D (5 bases). The V end was cut by 8 bases, the J end by 0 bases, with 14 bases between. The CDR3 runs 16 residues. Germline V CDR1 and CDR2: KGHSH, LQKENI. The CDR3 here is CASLRDGSSYNSPLHF. In DNA form, the CDR3 reads TGTGCCAGCCTAAGGGACGGGAGCTCCTATAATTCACCCCTCCACTTT. Filled out from reference TRBV18 and TRBJ1-6, the complete variable domain reads NAGVMQNPRHLVRRRGQEARLRCSPMKGHSHVYWYRQLPEEGLKFMVYLQKENIIDESGMPKERFSAEFPKEGPSILRIQQVVRGDSAAYFCASLRDGSSYNSPLHFGNGTRLTVT.

The chain couples TRBV7-3 to TRBJ2-2, with D possibly being TRBD2 (6 bases). V was shortened by 2 bases and J by 0 bases, with 10 bases between the two germline ends. The germline gives CDR1 SGHTA, CDR2 FQGTGA. This CDR3 is built from 16 residues. CDR3 sequence (DNA): TGTGCCAGCAGCTTAGAAACGGGGGCGAACACCGGGGAGCTGTTTTTT. It yields the protein CASSLETGANTGELFF.

The chain joins TRBV12-3 or TRBV12-4 to TRBJ1-2; 10 bases are shared with TRBD1. With 5 bases clipped from V and 8 bases from J, the junction kept 8 bases outside the gene matches. The CDR3 loop spans 14 amino acids. CDR3 DNA sequence: TGTGCCAGCAGTCTACCGGGACAGGGGCGAGGCTACACCTTC. Residues: CASSLPGQGRGYTF.

This clonotype was observed a few times. V and J are TRBV28 and TRBJ1-1; 8 bases line up with TRBD1. This CDR3 comprises 14 residues. The V and J ends lost 5 bases and 8 bases, in that order; junction bases with no gene match: 10. Germline CDR1 is MDHEN and CDR2 is SYDVKM. CDR3 loop: CASSPLRTGQEAFF. The CDR3 bases are TGTGCCAGCAGTCCCCTCCGGACAGGGCAGGAAGCTTTCTTT.

This chain joins TRBV5-8 and TRBJ2-6; D remains unclear. The V end lost 4 bases, the J end lost 0 bases, and 8 bases lay between the germline ends. The CDR3 contains 15 residues. Germline-derived CDR1 and CDR2 are SGHTS and YDEGEE. CDR3 amino acids: CASSPGISGANVLTF. The CDR3 DNA is TGTGCCAGCAGCCCTGGAATCTCTGGGGCCAACGTCCTGACTTTC.

The chain joins TRBV29-1 to TRBJ2-7; D assignment may be TRBD1 or TRBD2 (5 bases each). Germline CDR1 is SQVTM and CDR2 is ANQGSEA. V was cut by 3 bases and J by 0 bases, with 15 bases left in between. The CDR3 extends over 15 amino acids. CDR3 DNA: TGCAGCGTTGAGCAGAGAAAGGGACGCTCCTACGAGCAGTACTTC. Protein product: CSVEQRKGRSYEQYF.

J is TRBJ2-5 and V is TRBV15; D remains ambiguous. The CDR3 contains 12 residues. Germline V gives CDR1 LNHNV, CDR2 YYDKDF (reference sequence). Trimming removed 5 bases at V and 2 bases at J, with 6 bases between. The CDR3 loop reads CATSHRQETQYF. CDR3 bases: TGTGCCACCAGCCATCGACAAGAGACCCAGTACTTC.

The chain recombines TRBV7-9 with TRBJ1-2; D is undetermined. The germline V gene has CDR1 SEHNR and CDR2 FQNEAQ (reference sequence). CDR3 size: 16 residues. Trimming shortened V by 1 base and J by 8 bases, and 20 bases separated the two germline ends. The DNA of the CDR3 is TGTGCCAGCAGCTTAGGGGGATGGACTGCTGAGAGAGGCTACACCTTC. It yields the protein CASSLGGWTAERGYTF.